Listed below are T cell receptor beta chains from one sample, sequenced in a study of blood T cell repertoires in COVID-19. Profiled with immunoSEQ multiplex PCR; TCRdb holds only in-frame clones, not every one. Here the sample spans more than 50,000 clones, more than 80% being singletons. The material sequenced was peripheral blood. These receptors were obtained from a human donor with active COVID-19. The donor label of this sample is uncertain. Each CDR3 is given with its conserved first and last residue. The D gene is left open where the match is weak. Expanded clones are given a class, and other clones once, few, many or no size at all.

D	V	size	J	DNA	CDR3
TRBD2	TRBV7-9	NA	TRBJ2-1	TGTGCCAGCAGCTTAGTCAGCGGGGATTACAATGAGCAGTTCTTC	CASSLVSGDYNEQFF
TRBD2	TRBV3-1/TRBV3-2	NA	TRBJ2-1	TGTGCCAGCAGCCAAGAAATTAGCGGGAGAAATGAGCAGTTCTTC	CASSQEISGRNEQFF
TRBD1	TRBV12-5	NA	TRBJ1-3	TGTGCTAGTGGCCGTACCGGGACAGGGGGCGAACCTACTGGAAACACCATATATTTT	CASGRTGTGGEPTGNTIYF
NA	TRBV2	NA	TRBJ1-1	TGTGCCAGCAGTCACCCGGACTTTTTGAACACTGAAGCTTTCTTT	CASSHPDFLNTEAFF
TRBD1	TRBV7-3	NA	TRBJ2-1	TGTGCCAGCAGCTCGGGGACAGAAACGGAGCAGTTCTTC	CASSSGTETEQFF
NA	TRBV5-5	NA	TRBJ1-5	TGTGCCAGCGACCGAGGTGGCAATCAGCCCCAGCATTTT	CASDRGGNQPQHF
TRBD2	TRBV7-9	once	TRBJ2-7	TGTGCCAGCAGCTTAGGCCTTACGGGCGGGAGCTCCAACGAGCAGTACTTC	CASSLGLTGGSSNEQYF
NA	TRBV3-1/TRBV3-2	once	TRBJ2-1	TGTGCCAGCAGTTACAATTTGGTAGGGGCTCACAATGAGCAGTTCTTC	CASSYNLVGAHNEQFF
TRBD1	TRBV5-1	NA	TRBJ2-1	TGCGCCAGCAGCTTCAAGGACAGGGGAATGGATGAGCAGTTCTTC	CASSFKDRGMDEQFF
TRBD1	TRBV6-1	NA	TRBJ1-5	TGTGCCAGCAGTGAACAACAGGGGGCCCAGCCCCAGCATTTT	CASSEQQGAQPQHF
TRBD1	TRBV18	NA	TRBJ2-2	TGTGCCAGCTCACCACGCACAGGGGGCACCGGGGAGCTGTTTTTT	CASSPRTGGTGELFF
NA	TRBV10-2	NA	TRBJ2-7	TGCGCCAGCAGTGAGCCAACAGGGTACCGCGAGCAGTACTTC	CASSEPTGYREQYF
TRBD1	TRBV5-1	NA	TRBJ1-4	TGCGCCAGCAGCCCCCAGGGGGCAGTGACTAATGAAAAACTGTTTTTT	CASSPQGAVTNEKLFF
TRBD1	TRBV2	NA	TRBJ2-5	TGTGCCAGCAGTGGGGACAGAGCAGAGACCCAGTACTTC	CASSGDRAETQYF
NA	TRBV18	NA	TRBJ2-7	TGTGCCAGCTCACCGGGACTCGACTACGAGCAGTACTTC	CASSPGLDYEQYF
NA	TRBV6-4	NA	TRBJ2-1	TGTGCCAGCAGTGGGGGCGCCTACAATGAGCAGTTCTTC	CASSGGAYNEQFF
TRBD1	TRBV11-2	few	TRBJ2-7	TGTGCCAGCAGCCGAGGAACAGGGGGACTCGAGCAGTACTTC	CASSRGTGGLEQYF
TRBD2	TRBV5-4	NA	TRBJ2-6	TGTGCCAGCAGCTCCGGGGGGGTCTCTGGGGCCAACGTCCTGACTTTC	CASSSGGVSGANVLTF
NA	TRBV27	NA	TRBJ2-1	TGTGCCAGCAGTCCAGGGTTTCCTGAGCAGTTCTTC	CASSPGFPEQFF
NA	TRBV5-1	once	TRBJ2-5	TGCGCCAGCAGCTCAGGGGAGACCCAGTACTTC	CASSSGETQYF
NA	TRBV7-2	NA	TRBJ1-2	TGTGCCAGCAGCTTAGACAATAACTATGGCTACACCTTC	CASSLDNNYGYTF
TRBD2	TRBV5-1	NA	TRBJ2-3	TGCGCCAGCAGCTGGGTAGCGGGAGCCCCAGATACGCAGTATTTT	CASSWVAGAPDTQYF
NA	TRBV30	NA	TRBJ2-7	TGTGCCTGGAGTGTCGGGACTTCCCTCTACGAGCAGTACTTC	CAWSVGTSLYEQYF
TRBD2	TRBV9	NA	TRBJ2-1	TGTGCCAGCAGCGTAGTTGGCGGGAGGGGGGACGAGCAGTTCTTC	CASSVVGGRGDEQFF
TRBD2	TRBV10-3	NA	TRBJ2-7	TGTGCCATCTACACAGGACTAGCGGGAGGCGAGCAGTACTTC	CAIYTGLAGGEQYF
TRBD2	TRBV7-9	NA	TRBJ2-7	TGTGCCAGCAGCAGACTAGCGGGAGGGCACGAGCAGTACTTC	CASSRLAGGHEQYF
NA	TRBV5-1	NA	TRBJ1-1	TGCGCCAGCAGCTTGGGCGGGTCCGAGGTTGCTTTCTTT	CASSLGGSEVAFF